This T cell receptor beta chain emerged from a study of blood T cell repertoires in COVID-19. Whole-study context: Material from acute and convalescent COVID-19 was sourced from the United States, Italy and Spain. Nucleic acid was either cDNA or gDNA, and it came from T cells, B-cell-depleted T cells, or PBMCs.

Original processing notes: Amplifying reference gene primers gave estimates of nucleated cell counts. The table came from immunoSEQ multiplex PCR; TCRdb's copy has only in-frame clones and leaves some out. The D gene and trimming were derived from the DNA, and the V and J assignments and clone size from that table. The sample has approximately 71,000 clones, 90% seen once. This clone was recorded a few times. Germline-derived CDR1 and CDR2 are SEHNR and FQNEAQ (reference sequence). The trim removed 6 bases at V and 1 base at J, leaving 6 bases unmatched. This CDR3 spans 15 amino acids. The sequence was obtained from a woman between 18 and 30 years old with acute or convalescent COVID-19. Sequencing input: peripheral blood. The chain joins TRBV7-9 to TRBJ2-5; 9 positions match TRBD1. The CDR3 coding sequence is TGTGCCAGCAGTCGGGGGGACAGGGCCCAAGAGACCCAGTACTTC. Amino acid sequence: CASSRGDRAQETQYF. Together with reference TRBV7-9 and TRBJ2-5, the CDR3 gives the full variable domain: DTGVSQNPRHKITKRGQNVTFRCDPISEHNRLYWYRQTLGQGPEFLTYFQNEAQLEKSRLLSDRFSAERPKGSFSTLEIQRTEQGDSAMYLCASSRGDRAQETQYFGPGTRLLVL.